This T cell receptor beta chain was profiled in a study of T-cell memory formation after mild COVID-19. Overall study: TCR clusters were mostly donor specific. Study-wide findings and caveats: Contracting CD4+ clones were located mainly in CM and EM, and CD8+ clones in EMRA. Day 15 to 85 contracting clones showed balanced CD4/CD8; later expanders leaned CD4+. The pre-infection memory compartment contained some responding clones, suggesting cross-reactive memory joined.

TCRdb re-called the 5' RACE reads through MiXCR, storing one row per CDR3 protein. Among 470,000 or so distinct CDR3 sequences, 20% were seen once, and the ten largest hold roughly 8.4%. The CDR3 is 10 amino acids. The V end lost 5 bases, the J end lost 9 bases, and 8 bases lay between the germline ends. In germline, CDR1 is SQVTM, CDR2 ANQGSEA. Note on this clonotype: The antigen is undetermined.

The sequence was obtained from an adult woman who had mild COVID-19 (a few samples of this study predate the infection). Cell type and time point are not known. The rearrangement joins TRBV29-1 to TRBJ2-1; D is uncertain. The specimen sequenced was PBMCs or a T cell subset sorted from them (not recorded which). The CDR3 protein is CSVLQSEQFF. CDR3 nucleotides: TGCAGCGTTTTACAGTCTGAGCAGTTCTTC.